This T cell receptor beta chain was captured in a study of breast tumors, draining lymph nodes, adjacent tissues (dated by TCRdb to 2016 to 2017). With respect to the entire study: In breast cancer patients, the study compared the TCR beta repertoires of tumor, adjacent nontumor tissue and axillary lymph nodes. The study was designed to assess the relationships and possible T-cell exchange between tumor, surrounding tissue and draining lymph node repertoires in human breast cancer.

Instrument on record: Illumina HiSeq 2000. TCR beta chain libraries were generated by multiplex PCR amplification. The amplified TCR beta chain products were analyzed by high-throughput sequencing. TCRdb trimmed public reads at Q25 via fastp, called clones via MiXCR and kept in-frame beta chains. Entries are consolidated by CDR3 protein sequence, retaining the most common genes and DNA. This sample holds approximately 130,000 distinct CDR3 sequences; 21% were observed only once. Of the sample, about 2.2% is held by the ten largest clones. The junction carries 15 bases between V and J, which are trimmed by 4 bases and 3 bases respectively. The cysteine opens and the phenylalanine closes a CDR3 of 14 amino acids. Solely the CDR3 DNA is kept, with 42 bases framed from the first base. For CDR1 and CDR2, the germline V gene (reference sequence) lists DFQATT and SNEGSKA. This clonotype was seen at least ten times. Its antigen has not been determined. Base-call qualities are not available, and no considerably larger clone is one nucleotide away.

Results and caveats for the whole study, not just this receptor: The data were judged consistent with most tumor T cells deriving from the lymph node and then expanding within tumor tissue. The conclusion that tumor T cells originate in lymph nodes was presented as consistent with a hypothesis rather than as directly demonstrated. Tumor T-cell repertoires showed less diversity than lymph node repertoires and more diversity than nontumor tissue repertoires, and tumor T-cell repertoires showed preferential V and J gene usage. Tumor and nontumor tissue repertoires were significantly more similar in luminal-like than in basal-like breast cancer.

Lymph node samples were obtained from the axillary draining lymph nodes of breast cancer patients. The source of this sequence is a female donor with breast cancer. Some clones in this sample may be carry-over from other donors' samples. The sequence joins TRBV20-1 to TRBJ2-5; the D segment cannot be called with confidence. The sequenced material came from axillary lymph node tissue. The DNA sequence is TGCAGTGCTATGAGTTATGGGCCCGAAGAGACCCAGTACTTC. This is translated as CSAMSYGPEETQYF.